The table lists the clone carrying this TCR beta chain with a few counts. Its antigen is still unknown. Trimming took 0 bases from V and 2 from J, leaving 12 bases between them. Germline CDR1 SEHNR, CDR2 FQNEAQ (reference sequence). The CDR3 is 16 amino acids. The data belong to a study of T cells after yellow fever vaccination. Findings and limits, study-wide: Among all clonotypes, a small share was observed in both CD4 and CD8 compartments.

TCRdb re-called the 5' RACE reads through MiXCR, storing one row per CDR3 protein. The sample includes 500,000 to 650,000 distinct CDR3 sequences, around a sixth of them seen just once. The rearrangement uses TRBV7-9 and TRBJ2-3; D may match TRBD1 or TRBD2 (5 bases each). The sequencing here drew on PBMCs, taken less than 6 days after the first yellow fever vaccination. The clonotype was recovered from a man aged 18 to 29 who received the YFV17D yellow fever vaccine. CDR3 residues: CASSLAQGGHTDTQYF. In DNA form, the CDR3 reads TGTGCCAGCAGCTTAGCGCAGGGCGGGCACACAGATACGCAGTATTTT.